This TCR beta chain appears in the sequencing data of a study of T cell repertoires in aging, cancer and after chemotherapy. Study-level background: The full dataset contained several million TCR reads.

A mixed TRB-A/B primer pool amplified rearranged TRB by multiplex touch-down PCR. One entry per CDR3 protein, called by TCRdb with MiXCR from the multiplex PCR reads. The table records more than 10,000 distinct CDR3 sequences, 21% of them present only once. Notes on the study in general: Healthy donors lost TCR diversity with age mainly through richness, cancer patients through richness and evenness. Compared with age-matched healthy donors, untreated hematological or solid cancer patients showed higher blood TCR clonality.

The template was genomic DNA from peripheral blood, not RNA. Remarks on this clonotype: Its matching antigen is unknown.

Trimming stripped 0 bases from V and 4 bases from J, with 18 bases between. Germline V gives CDR1 LGHNA, CDR2 YSLEER. CDR3 length: 18 amino acids. The chain employs TRBV4-3 and TRBJ1-4; D ambiguous. Sequencing was performed on blood. This receptor was obtained from a human donor in good health. CDR3 loop: CASSQDSVGVVGNEKLFF. The CDR3 DNA reads as TGCGCCAGCAGCCAAGATTCTGTCGGCGTGGTCGGTAATGAAAAACTGTTTTTT.